These 18 T cell receptor beta chains share one sample of origin, sequenced in a study of blood T cell repertoires in COVID-19. Profiled with immunoSEQ multiplex PCR; TCRdb holds only in-frame clones, not every one. The sample includes tens of thousands of clones, around 70% of them seen just once. The source material was peripheral blood. The origin of the receptors is a man aged 55 to 70 with acute or convalescent COVID-19.

This clone came up a few times. The V call is TRBV4-2, the J call TRBJ1-6; 7 positions match TRBD1. The trim removed 5 bases at V and 5 bases at J, leaving 6 bases unmatched. Germline CDR1 LGHNA, CDR2 YNFKEQ. The CDR3 contains 15 residues. This CDR3 is CASSTGTANNSPLHF. The CDR3 DNA reads TGTGCCAGCAGCACAGGGACAGCTAATAATTCACCCCTCCACTTT.

This chain links TRBV6-6 with TRBJ2-5; 10 bases agree with TRBD1. V lost 2 bases to trimming and J lost 5 bases; unmatched junction nucleotides: 5. The CDR3 is 15 residues long. The germline CDR1 and CDR2 sequences are MNHNY and SVGAGI (reference sequence). This CDR3 is CASSYQDRGQETQYF. The CDR3 nucleotides are TGTGCCAGCAGTTACCAAGACAGGGGGCAGGAGACCCAGTACTTC.

The V and J genes are TRBV6-5 and TRBJ1-1, with 7 bases identical to TRBD1. The junction had 3 bases not matched to a gene; V was cut back by 8 bases and J by 6 bases. CDR1 is MNHEY, CDR2 SVGAGI, per germline. The CDR3 consists of 11 residues. In nucleotides, the CDR3 is TGTGCCAGCGGAACAGGGGCTGAAGCTTTCTTT. Its translation is CASGTGAEAFF.

The J gene is TRBJ2-3, the V gene TRBV3-1 (or the pseudogene TRBV3-2), with 10 bases identical to TRBD2. J was trimmed by 2 bases and V by 4 bases; bases with no gene match: 3. Germline loops: CDR1 LGHDT, CDR2 YNNKEL (reference sequence). The CDR3 is made up of 15 amino acids. The CDR3 DNA reads as TGTGCCAGCAGCCTAGGACTAGCGGCCACAGATACGCAGTATTTT. Amino acid sequence: CASSLGLAATDTQYF.

A single count supports this clone. This rearrangement joins TRBV11-2 to TRBJ1-5; possibly TRBD1 for D (5 bases). The CDR3 extends over 13 amino acids. V lost 2 bases and J lost 6, with 8 bases in between. CDR1 is SGHAT, CDR2 FQNNGV, per germline. The CDR3 is CASSLQGSQPQHF. CDR3 nucleotide sequence: TGTGCCAGCAGCTTACAGGGTTCTCAGCCCCAGCATTTT.

The chain has TRBV5-1 and TRBJ2-3; 7 positions agree with TRBD2. V lost 4 bases to trimming and J lost 3 bases; unmatched junction nucleotides: 11. Germline V gives CDR1 SGHRS, CDR2 YFSETQ. The CDR3 sequence is 16 residues long. CDR3 bases: TGCGCCAGCAGCATTTTAGCGGGTTTAGGGACAGATACGCAGTATTTT. Translating it yields CASSILAGLGTDTQYF.

This sequence joins TRBV19 and TRBJ1-2; D gene uncertain. Germline V gene data show CDR1 as LNHDA and CDR2 as SQIVND (reference sequence). This CDR3 is 11 amino acids long. The V end was cut by 8 bases, the J end by 4 bases, with 8 bases between. The CDR3 coding sequence is TGTGCCAGTTACGGTTCCTATGGCTACACCTTC. This sequence encodes CASYGSYGYTF.

The J gene is TRBJ1-1, the V gene TRBV5-1; maybe TRBD1 (5 bases). Germline V gene lookup returns CDR1 SGHRS and CDR2 YFSETQ. The V gene lost 3 bases and the J gene lost 0 bases, with 9 bases spanning the gap. This CDR3 has 14 amino acids. CDR3 residues: CASSSGHLNTEAFF. In nucleotides, the CDR3 is TGCGCCAGCAGCTCTGGACACTTGAACACTGAAGCTTTCTTT.

In its sample, this clone ranks as medium-sized. V gene TRBV6-5 combines with J gene TRBJ1-1; D unclear. V was trimmed by 7 bases and J by 11 bases, leaving 11 bases between them. This CDR3 spans 10 amino acids. Germline V gene lookup returns CDR1 MNHEY and CDR2 SVGAGI. Here the CDR3 DNA reads TGTGCCAGCAACTCCGCGGGCGCTTTCTTT. It encodes CASNSAGAFF.

The chain has TRBV7-2 and TRBJ2-1, with D possibly TRBD2 on 5 matching bases. Trimming stripped 3 bases from V and 9 bases from J, with 21 bases between. Looked up from germline, CDR1 is SGHTA and CDR2 is FQGNSA. The CDR3 sequence is 16 residues long. CDR3 loop: CASSFVSGESNAEQFF. The CDR3 bases are TGTGCCAGCAGCTTCGTTTCCGGGGAAAGCAACGCTGAGCAGTTCTTC.

V and J are TRBV19 and TRBJ1-4; D perhaps matches TRBD1 (6 bases). The V end lost 4 bases, the J end lost 0 bases, and 9 bases lay between the germline ends. The CDR3 is 15 amino acids. Germline CDR1 and CDR2: LNHDA and SQIVND (reference sequence). The CDR3 nucleotides are TGTGCCAGTAGTAGGGGGCGAGCAACTAATGAAAAACTGTTTTTT. This gives the protein CASSRGRATNEKLFF. The entire variable domain, with the rest obtained from reference TRBV19 and TRBJ1-4, is as follows: DGGITQSPKYLFRKEGQNVTLSCEQNLNHDAMYWYRQDPGQGLRLIYYSQIVNDFQKGDIAEGYSVSREKKESFPLTVTSAQKNPTAFYLCASSRGRATNEKLFFGSGTQLSVL.

The chain employs TRBV6-5 and TRBJ2-7; 14 nucleotides line up with TRBD2. J gave up 4 bases and V 9 bases, and 5 bases lay outside the gene matches. Germline lookup yields CDR1 MNHEY and CDR2 SVGAGI. This CDR3 contains 14 residues. CDR3 sequence reads: CASQWTSGRYEQYF. In DNA, the CDR3 is TGTGCCAGTCAGTGGACTAGCGGGAGGTACGAGCAGTACTTC.

The chain joins TRBV6-5 to TRBJ1-1; possibly TRBD1 for D (5 bases). Looked up from germline, CDR1 is MNHEY and CDR2 is SVGAGI. The CDR3 extends over 14 amino acids. With 0 bases removed from V and 4 bases from J, the gap between germline ends came to 9 bases. CDR3 bases: TGTGCCAGCAGTTACTCGCAAGGGGTCACTGAAGCTTTCTTT. It codes for CASSYSQGVTEAFF.

This clone was recorded once. V gene TRBV5-1 combines with J gene TRBJ2-3; D is undetermined. In germline, CDR1 is SGHRS, CDR2 YFSETQ. The CDR3 covers 16 residues. V was cut by 0 bases and J by 2 bases, with 13 bases left in between. The CDR3 DNA reads TGCGCCAGCAGCTTGGCCGAGTGGAGTAACACAGATACGCAGTATTTT. It specifies CASSLAEWSNTDTQYF.

The chain joins TRBV5-1 to TRBJ2-1; 8 positions agree with TRBD2. The CDR3 is 19 residues long. Germline V CDR1 and CDR2: SGHRS, YFSETQ. Trimming at V came to 0 bases and at J to 0 bases, leaving 11 bases not matched to a gene. CDR3 DNA: TGCGCCAGCAGCTTGGTGGTAGCGGGATGGGAAAGCTCCTACAATGAGCAGTTCTTC. It translates to CASSLVVAGWESSYNEQFF.

The V call is TRBV5-1, the J call TRBJ2-1, with TRBD2 as a possible D gene (6 bases). Trimming took 7 bases from V and 7 from J, leaving 18 bases between them. The CDR3 contains 14 residues. Germline CDR1 and CDR2: SGHRS and YFSETQ. The CDR3 DNA sequence: TGCGCCAGCGGGGGGTTCGGCCCGACTAATGAGCAGTTCTTC. Translated, it gives CASGGFGPTNEQFF.

In this sample, this clone turned up a few times. This chain links TRBV5-4 with TRBJ2-3; D possibly corresponds to TRBD2 (7 bases). The CDR3 extends over 15 amino acids. Germline CDR1 reads SGHNT; CDR2 reads YYREEE (reference sequence). V was cut by 4 bases and J by 3 bases, with 15 bases left in between. DNA for the CDR3: TGTGCCAGCAGCCCGGAGGGGGGGGTGACAGATACGCAGTATTTT. This translates into CASSPEGGVTDTQYF.

This clone was observed a single time. DNA of the CDR3: TGCACCAGCAGCCAAGCCCCTAGCGGGGTTTGGGAGACCCAGTACTTC. It is translated as CTSSQAPSGVWETQYF. The chain is built from TRBV1 and TRBJ2-5; TRBD2 is taken as the D call from the table, unchecked against the DNA. TRBV1 is a pseudogene segment. The CDR3 extends over 16 amino acids.